Shown below are 2 T cell receptor beta chains from a single sample sequenced in a study of OX40 agonist ivuxolimab in advanced cancers. Assay: immunoSEQ multiplex PCR; the TCRdb copy retains only in-frame clones and omits some. The table has some 10,000 clones, about 60% seen once. The starting material was CD4+ or CD8+ T cells sorted from blood, obtained in a trial of the OX40 agonist ivuxolimab. These receptors were collected from an adult with an advanced solid tumor such as melanoma, head and neck, liver or kidney cancer.

By share, this clone counts as medium-sized. The rearrangement links TRBV9 to TRBJ2-7; D not resolved. The CDR3 extends over 13 amino acids. The V end lost 0 bases, the J end lost 1 base, and 5 bases lay between the germline ends. The germline V gene has CDR1 SGDLS and CDR2 YYNGEE. CDR3 bases: TGTGCCAGCAGCGTAGACATATCCTACGAGCAGTACTTC. This codes for CASSVDISYEQYF.

This sequence joins TRBV27 and TRBJ2-2; D is ambiguous. The length of the CDR3 is 15 residues. With 5 bases removed from V and 6 bases from J, the gap between germline ends came to 16 bases. CDR1 is MNHEY and CDR2 is SMNVEV in the germline V gene (reference sequence). The CDR3 here is CASSAMMDIPGELFF. Here the CDR3 DNA reads TGTGCCAGCAGTGCCATGATGGATATACCCGGGGAGCTGTTTTTT.